This T cell receptor beta chain came from a study of T-cell memory formation after mild COVID-19. General study results and limits: Memory cells collected pre-infection included some clones that later responded, suggesting cross-reactive memory joined.

This clonotype has more than one count but fewer than ten. What it recognizes is unknown. Each CDR3 protein gets one entry after TCRdb re-called the 5' RACE reads with MiXCR. The repertoire holds about 430,000 distinct CDR3 sequences, with more than 20% as singletons. The V and J ends lost 5 bases and 8 bases respectively, with 21 bases between them. CDR3 length equals 14 residues. The germline V gene encodes CDR1 DFQATT and CDR2 SNEGSKA (reference sequence). The rearrangement links TRBV20-1 to TRBJ1-2; D ambiguous. The sequencing input was PBMCs or a T cell subset sorted from them (not recorded which). This sequence originates from an adult woman who had mild COVID-19 (a few samples of this study predate the infection). Cell type and time point are not known. As DNA, the CDR3 is TGCAGTGCTCCACCGGGGTCGGGGATGGGAGGCTACACCTTC. It encodes CSAPPGSGMGGYTF.